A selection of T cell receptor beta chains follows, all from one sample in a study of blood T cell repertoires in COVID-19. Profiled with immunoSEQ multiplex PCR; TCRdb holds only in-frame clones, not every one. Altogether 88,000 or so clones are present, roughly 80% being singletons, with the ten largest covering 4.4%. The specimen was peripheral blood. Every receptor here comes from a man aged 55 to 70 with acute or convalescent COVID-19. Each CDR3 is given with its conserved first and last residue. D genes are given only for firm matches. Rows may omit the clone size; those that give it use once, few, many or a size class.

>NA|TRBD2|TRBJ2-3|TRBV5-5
CASSLAATSGRAWTDTQYF
TGTGCCAGCAGCTTGGCCGCGACTAGCGGGAGGGCCTGGACAGATACGCAGTATTTT
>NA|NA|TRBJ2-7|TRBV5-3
CARSPVAFSYEQYF
TGTGCCAGAAGCCCGGTAGCTTTCTCCTACGAGCAGTACTTC
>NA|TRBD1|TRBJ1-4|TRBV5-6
CASSSQRQGDNEKLFF
TGTGCCAGCAGCTCTCAGCGACAGGGGGATAATGAAAAACTGTTTTTT
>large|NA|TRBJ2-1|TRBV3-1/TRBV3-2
CASSQELRESVNEQFF
TGTGCCAGCAGCCAAGAGCTGAGAGAGTCCGTCAATGAGCAGTTCTTC
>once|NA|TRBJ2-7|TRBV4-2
CASSQDQYEQYF
TGTGCCAGCAGCCAAGATCAGTACGAGCAGTACTTC
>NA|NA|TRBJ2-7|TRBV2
CASSSQGRDEQYF
TGTGCCAGCAGTTCACAGGGACGGGACGAGCAGTACTTC
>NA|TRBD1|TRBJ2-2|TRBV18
CASSPRQGVSTGELFF
TGTGCCAGCTCACCGAGACAGGGTGTCAGCACCGGGGAGCTGTTTTTT
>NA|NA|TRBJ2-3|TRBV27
CASSLRGELADTQYF
TGTGCCAGCAGCCTACGTGGGGAGTTGGCAGATACGCAGTATTTT
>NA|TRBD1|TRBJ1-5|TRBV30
CAFTRGQPNQPQHF
TGTGCCTTCACTAGGGGACAGCCGAATCAGCCCCAGCATTTT
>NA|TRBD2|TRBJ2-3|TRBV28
CASSSQGRGGTDTQYF
TGTGCCAGCAGTTCTCAGGGGCGGGGGGGTACAGATACGCAGTATTTT
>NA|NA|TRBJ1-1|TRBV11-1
CASSPGQNTEAFF
TGTGCCAGCAGCCCGGGACAGAACACTGAAGCTTTCTTT
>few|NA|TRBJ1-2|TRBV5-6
CASSSFFNYGYTF
TGTGCCAGCAGCTCCTTTTTCAACTATGGCTACACCTTC
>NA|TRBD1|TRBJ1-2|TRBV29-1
CSVEANRGANYGYTF
TGCAGCGTTGAGGCGAACAGGGGAGCTAACTATGGCTACACCTTC
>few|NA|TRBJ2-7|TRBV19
CASEQGGGYEQYF
TGTGCCAGCGAACAGGGAGGGGGCTACGAGCAGTACTTC
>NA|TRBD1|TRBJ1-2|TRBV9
CASSPSGDRGHYGYTF
TGTGCCAGCAGCCCTAGCGGAGACAGGGGACACTATGGCTACACCTTC
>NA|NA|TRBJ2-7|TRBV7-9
CASSSQASYEQYF
TGTGCCAGCAGCTCCCAGGCGTCCTACGAGCAGTACTTC
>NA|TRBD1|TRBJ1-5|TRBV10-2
CASSKTGDQPQHF
TGCGCCAGCAGCAAAACAGGGGATCAGCCCCAGCATTTT
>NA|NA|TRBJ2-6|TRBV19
CASSQWSSGANVLTF
TGTGCCAGTAGTCAGTGGAGCTCTGGGGCCAACGTCCTGACTTTC
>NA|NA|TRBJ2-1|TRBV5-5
CASSLETYNEQFF
TGTGCCAGCAGCTTGGAGACATACAATGAGCAGTTCTTC
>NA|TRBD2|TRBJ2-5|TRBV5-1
CASSFGGGIQETQYF
TGCGCCAGCAGCTTCGGCGGGGGGATTCAAGAGACCCAGTACTTC
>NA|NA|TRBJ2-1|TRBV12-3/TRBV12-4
CASMESSYNEQFF
TGTGCCAGCATGGAGAGCTCCTACAATGAGCAGTTCTTC
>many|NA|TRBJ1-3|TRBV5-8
CASSLQAANSGNTIYF
TGTGCCAGCAGCCTACAAGCAGCGAACTCTGGAAACACCATATATTTT
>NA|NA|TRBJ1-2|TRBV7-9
CASSLHGGEYGYTF
TGTGCCAGCAGCCTACACGGGGGGGAGTACGGCTACACCTTC
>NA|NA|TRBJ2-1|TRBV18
CASSQRGQINEQFF
TGTGCCAGCTCGCAACGGGGACAAATAAATGAGCAGTTCTTC
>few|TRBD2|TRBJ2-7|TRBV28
CASSMTSREQYF
TGTGCCAGCAGTATGACTAGCCGCGAGCAGTACTTC
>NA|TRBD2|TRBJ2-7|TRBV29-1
CSVVGLAGGPGQYF
TGCAGCGTGGTAGGACTAGCGGGAGGGCCGGGGCAGTACTTC
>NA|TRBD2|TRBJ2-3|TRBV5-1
CASSPPGLASTDTQYF
TGCGCCAGCAGCCCGCCAGGACTAGCGAGCACAGATACGCAGTATTTT
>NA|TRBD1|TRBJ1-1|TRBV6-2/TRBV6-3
CASSDRTGNTEAFF
TGTGCCAGCAGTGACCGGACAGGGAACACTGAAGCTTTCTTT
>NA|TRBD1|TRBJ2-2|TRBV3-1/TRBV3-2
CASSHRGFLTGELFF
TGTGCCAGCAGCCACAGGGGGTTCTTGACCGGGGAGCTGTTTTTT
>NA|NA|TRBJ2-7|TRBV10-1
CASSPGTGYEQYF
TGCGCCAGCAGTCCCGGGACTGGTTACGAGCAGTACTTC
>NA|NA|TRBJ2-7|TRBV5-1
CASSFQVGEQYF
TGCGCCAGCAGCTTCCAGGTGGGCGAGCAGTACTTC
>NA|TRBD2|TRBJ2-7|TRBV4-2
CASSPDLTSGRDEQYF
TGTGCCAGCAGCCCCGACCTGACTAGCGGGAGAGACGAGCAGTACTTC
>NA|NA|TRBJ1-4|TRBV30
CAWSGGGPEKLFF
TGTGCCTGGAGTGGGGGGGGGCCCGAAAAACTGTTTTTT
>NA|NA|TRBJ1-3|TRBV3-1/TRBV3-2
CASSQDTVGTIYF
TGTGCCAGCAGCCAGGATACAGTCGGCACCATATATTTT
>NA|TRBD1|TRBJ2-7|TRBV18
CASSQTGIGSYEQYF
TGTGCCAGCTCACAGACAGGGATAGGCTCCTACGAGCAGTACTTC
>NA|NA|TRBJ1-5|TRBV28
CASSNTGFNQPQHF
TGTGCCAGCAGCAACACAGGTTTCAATCAGCCCCAGCATTTT
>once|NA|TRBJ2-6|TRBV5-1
CASSPGSGANVLTF
TGCGCCAGCAGCCCAGGCTCTGGGGCCAACGTCCTGACTTTC
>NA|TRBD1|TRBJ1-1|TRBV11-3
CASSPGQGEAFF
TGTGCCAGCAGCCCGGGACAGGGGGAGGCTTTCTTT
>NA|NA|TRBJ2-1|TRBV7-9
CASSRTGGNEQFF
TGTGCCAGCAGCCGAACCGGAGGGAATGAGCAGTTCTTC
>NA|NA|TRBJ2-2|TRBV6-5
CASSSRQGGNTGELFF
TGTGCCAGCAGTTCCCGTCAGGGGGGCAACACCGGGGAGCTGTTTTTT
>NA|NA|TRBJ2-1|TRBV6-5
CASSYSRQGNYNEQFF
TGTGCCAGCAGTTACTCTCGGCAGGGAAACTACAATGAGCAGTTCTTC
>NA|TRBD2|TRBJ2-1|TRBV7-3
CASSLTPSGRALFF
TGTGCCAGCAGCTTAACTCCTAGCGGGAGGGCCTTGTTCTTC
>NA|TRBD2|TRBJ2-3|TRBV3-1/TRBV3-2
CASSLKRGLLDTQYF
TGTGCCAGCAGCCTTAAGCGGGGGTTGCTGGATACGCAGTATTTT
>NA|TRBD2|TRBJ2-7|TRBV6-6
CASTPGLAGVAPQYF
TGTGCCAGCACCCCGGGACTAGCGGGAGTCGCTCCGCAGTACTTC
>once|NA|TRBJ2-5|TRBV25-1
CASSEPRAEETQYF
TGTGCCAGCAGTGAGCCCAGGGCCGAGGAGACCCAGTACTTC
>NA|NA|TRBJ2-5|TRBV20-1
CSALKETQYF
TGCAGTGCTCTAAAAGAGACCCAGTACTTC
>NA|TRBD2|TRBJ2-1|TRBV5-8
CASSWGTSGPYNEQFF
TGTGCCAGCAGCTGGGGGACTAGCGGACCCTACAATGAGCAGTTCTTC
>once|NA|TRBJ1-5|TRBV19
CASTPGYSNQPQHF
TGTGCCAGTACCCCGGGGTATAGCAATCAGCCCCAGCATTTT
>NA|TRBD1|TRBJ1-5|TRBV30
CAWSDGQGYQPQHF
TGTGCCTGGAGTGACGGACAGGGTTATCAGCCCCAGCATTTT
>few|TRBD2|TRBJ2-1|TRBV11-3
CASSSGLAGVYNEQFF
TGTGCCAGCAGCTCCGGACTAGCGGGAGTATATAATGAGCAGTTCTTC